The rows below give T cell receptor beta chains drawn from one sample of a study of beta chain features in type 1 diabetes. Produced via immunoSEQ multiplex PCR; TCRdb's table is partial and in-frame only. The sample comprises 130,000 to 150,000 clones, around 51% of which are singletons, and under 0.5% rests with the top ten. Material for sequencing was Tregs from blood. The source is a young man in good health. CDR3s include the opening cysteine and the closing phenylalanine or tryptophan. A D gene is named only where the DNA matches it firmly. Size is stated for part of the rows, as once, few or many counts, or as a class when the clone is expanded.

TGTGCCAGCAGCTTTAGCGGGGGAGTCTACAATGAGCAGTTCTTC	CASSFSGGVYNEQFF	-	TRBV7-2	TRBJ2-1	TRBD2
TGTGCCAGCAGATCACTAGGACAGGGGGATCAGCCCCAGCATTTT	CASRSLGQGDQPQHF	-	TRBV6-6	TRBJ1-5	TRBD1
TGTGCCACCAGCAGAGATCTCGTGCTAGCGGGTCGCAAAGAGACCCAGTACTTC	CATSRDLVLAGRKETQYF	-	TRBV15	TRBJ2-5	TRBD2
TGTGCCAGTAGGCCCGGGACACTCCAGAACACTGAAGCTTTCTTT	CASRPGTLQNTEAFF	once	TRBV19	TRBJ1-1	-
TGTGCCAGCAGCTTAGGGACTCCGACCTACAATGAGCAGTTCTTC	CASSLGTPTYNEQFF	-	TRBV7-8	TRBJ2-1	-
TGCGCCAGCAGCGGGGGACTCCTCCCCCAAGAGACCCAGTACTTC	CASSGGLLPQETQYF	-	TRBV5-1	TRBJ2-5	-
TGTGCCAGCAGTTTCCATGAGACCCAGTACTTC	CASSFHETQYF	-	TRBV28	TRBJ2-5	-
TGTGCCAGCAGCTTGGCCCCCGCGTCTGGGGCCAACGTCCTGACTTTC	CASSLAPASGANVLTF	-	TRBV5-4	TRBJ2-6	-
TGCGCCAGCAGCCAAGGGACAGGGGGTCAAGAGACCCAGTACTTC	CASSQGTGGQETQYF	few	TRBV4-3	TRBJ2-5	TRBD1
TGTGCCAGCAGCCAGGGGGACAGCAACACTGAAGCTTTCTTT	CASSQGDSNTEAFF	-	TRBV4-2	TRBJ1-1	TRBD1
TGTGCCAGTAGGAAACAGGGTCGCTCCTACGAGCAGTACTTC	CASRKQGRSYEQYF	few	TRBV19	TRBJ2-7	-
TGTGCCAGCAGCCAGGGGGCAGATACGCAGTATTTT	CASSQGADTQYF	-	TRBV7-3	TRBJ2-3	TRBD1
TGTGCCAGTAGTACCTGGCCCGATTCACCCCTCCACTTT	CASSTWPDSPLHF	few	TRBV19	TRBJ1-6	-
TGTGCCAGCAGCGTTTTCCGAGGGGGTGAGCAGTTCTTC	CASSVFRGGEQFF	-	TRBV9	TRBJ2-1	-
TGTGCCAGCAGGCGGGAGTCGGGGCACAATGAGCAGTTCTTC	CASRRESGHNEQFF	-	TRBV2	TRBJ2-1	TRBD2
TGTGCCGGCACCCCGCGCGGGGGGCAGTCCTACGAGCAGTACTTC	CAGTPRGGQSYEQYF	-	TRBV6-5	TRBJ2-7	TRBD2
TGCGCCAGCAGATCGGTCCCGGGAGATACGCAGTATTTT	CASRSVPGDTQYF	-	TRBV4-3	TRBJ2-3	-
TGCGCCAGCAGCTTATCCCCAACTGAAGCTTTCTTT	CASSLSPTEAFF	few	TRBV5-1	TRBJ1-1	-
TGCGCCAGCAGCCGGGACGGGGGGGAGACGGAAAAACTGTTTTTT	CASSRDGGETEKLFF	-	TRBV5-1	TRBJ1-4	-
TGTGCCAGCAGGGCTGGGACAGGGGATAATTCACCCCTCCACTTT	CASRAGTGDNSPLHF	-	TRBV7-9	TRBJ1-6	TRBD1
TGTGCCAGCAGCGTAGGCCTAGCGGGGGGAAATGAGCAGTTCTTC	CASSVGLAGGNEQFF	-	TRBV9	TRBJ2-1	TRBD2
TGTGCCATCAGGGGGACAGGGTTGTCCCAGCATTTT	CAIRGTGLSQHF	few	TRBV10-3	TRBJ1-5	TRBD1
TGCAGCGTTGTGAGGGGACAGGGGGGGTACGAGCAGTACTTC	CSVVRGQGGYEQYF	few	TRBV29-1	TRBJ2-7	TRBD1
TGTGCCAGTAGTATTTCTTCACAAGTCCATCAGCCCCAGCATTTT	CASSISSQVHQPQHF	few	TRBV19	TRBJ1-5	-
TGTGCCACCAGCAGAGGAGGGTCCCCGGATAGCAATCAGCCCCAGCATTTT	CATSRGGSPDSNQPQHF	-	TRBV15	TRBJ1-5	-
TGTGCCAGCAGCCCCAGGACAGGGTCAGATACGCAGTATTTT	CASSPRTGSDTQYF	-	TRBV7-7	TRBJ2-3	TRBD1
TGTGCCAGCTCACCACGGCAGGGGCCACTCGAGCAGTACTTC	CASSPRQGPLEQYF	-	TRBV18	TRBJ2-7	-
TGTGCCAGCAAAGGGGGCACCGGGGAGCTGTTTTTT	CASKGGTGELFF	-	TRBV6-5	TRBJ2-2	-
TGTGCCAGCAGCCCTTACGGACGGGGGGTGTTGGTCGAGCAGTACTTC	CASSPYGRGVLVEQYF	-	TRBV11-2	TRBJ2-7	TRBD2
TGTGCCAGCTCACTTCGACAGGGAGATGGCTACACCTTC	CASSLRQGDGYTF	-	TRBV18	TRBJ1-2	TRBD1
TGTGCCAGCAGTGCTGGCCTAGCGGGAGTCGAGCAGTACTTC	CASSAGLAGVEQYF	-	TRBV2	TRBJ2-7	TRBD2
TGTGCCAGCAGTGCTAGATTGAACACTGAAGCTTTCTTT	CASSARLNTEAFF	-	TRBV6-1	TRBJ1-1	-
TGCGCCAGCAGCTCCGGGACAGGGTCCCGTCCTACCTACGAGCAGTACTTC	CASSSGTGSRPTYEQYF	few	TRBV5-1	TRBJ2-7	TRBD1
TGCGCCAGCAGCTTGGTTCCGGGGGTCTCCTACGAGCAGTACTTC	CASSLVPGVSYEQYF	-	TRBV5-1	TRBJ2-7	-
TGTGCCAGCAGCTTAGCAGACATGGGTTCACCCCTCCACTTT	CASSLADMGSPLHF	-	TRBV7-8	TRBJ1-6	-
TGTGCCTGGAGTGGCAGAAATGAGCAGTTCTTC	CAWSGRNEQFF	few	TRBV30	TRBJ2-1	-
TGCGCCAGCAGCTTGAGAGGTGAAGATACGCAGTATTTT	CASSLRGEDTQYF	once	TRBV5-1	TRBJ2-3	-
TGTGCCAGCAGAGAAACAGGGGTCCCCGCCGAGCAGTACTTC	CASRETGVPAEQYF	few	TRBV28	TRBJ2-7	TRBD1
TGTGCCAGCAGCGTACAAGGGGGAACCGGGGAGCTGTTTTTT	CASSVQGGTGELFF	-	TRBV9	TRBJ2-2	-
TGTGCCAGCAGCCAGTGGGACACTGGATCCTACGAGCAGTACTTC	CASSQWDTGSYEQYF	few	TRBV4-2	TRBJ2-7	-
TGTGCCAGTAGTCAACAGAAGAACACTGAAGCTTTCTTT	CASSQQKNTEAFF	-	TRBV19	TRBJ1-1	-
TGTGCCAGCAGCTTCACAGAATTCACTGAAGCTTTCTTT	CASSFTEFTEAFF	-	TRBV7-2	TRBJ1-1	-
TGTGCCAGCAGTCCTGGGGGCGTTAGCACAGATACGCAGTATTTT	CASSPGGVSTDTQYF	-	TRBV28	TRBJ2-3	-